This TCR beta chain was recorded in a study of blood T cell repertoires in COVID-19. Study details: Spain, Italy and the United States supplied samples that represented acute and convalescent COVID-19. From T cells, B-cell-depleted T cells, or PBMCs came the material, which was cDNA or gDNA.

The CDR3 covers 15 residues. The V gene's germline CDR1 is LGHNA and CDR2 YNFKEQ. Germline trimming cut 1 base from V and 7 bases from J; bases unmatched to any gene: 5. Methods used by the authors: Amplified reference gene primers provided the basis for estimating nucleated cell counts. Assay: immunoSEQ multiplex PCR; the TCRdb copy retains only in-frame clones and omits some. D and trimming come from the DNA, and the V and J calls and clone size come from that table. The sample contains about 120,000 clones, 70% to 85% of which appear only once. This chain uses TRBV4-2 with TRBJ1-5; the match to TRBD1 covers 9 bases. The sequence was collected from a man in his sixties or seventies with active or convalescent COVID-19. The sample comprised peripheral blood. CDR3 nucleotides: TGTGCCAGCAGCCAAGGAACAGGGGGCCTCCAGCCCCAGCATTTT. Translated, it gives CASSQGTGGLQPQHF.